A single sample gave rise to the 20 T cell receptor beta chains below, sequenced in a study of blood T cell repertoires in COVID-19. TCRdb's table, derived via immunoSEQ multiplex PCR, lists solely in-frame clones and lacks some. The sample shows about 180,000 clones, about 81% of them seen only once. Sequencing was carried out using peripheral blood. Source of these receptors: a woman older than 75 with COVID-19, enrolled during active disease.

V is TRBV24-1 and J is TRBJ1-2; no reliable D call. Trimming shortened V by 4 bases and J by 4 bases, and 12 bases separated the two germline ends. Germline V lookup: CDR1 KGHDR, CDR2 SFDVKD. The CDR3 has 14 amino acids. DNA of the CDR3: TGTGCCACCAGTGACCCGGCCGGCGGCTATGGCTACACCTTC. This sequence encodes CATSDPAGGYGYTF.

This clone was seen a few times. V usage is TRBV5-1 and J usage is TRBJ1-6, with a tentative D call TRBD1 (6 bases). Germline CDR1 is SGHRS and CDR2 is YFSETQ. This CDR3 region has 14 residues. V lost 0 bases to trimming and J lost 13 bases, with 14 bases between them. The CDR3 DNA reads as TGCGCCAGCAGCTTGGCCGGGGGGCCCGGGCCCCTCCACTTT. The encoded protein is CASSLAGGPGPLHF.

The rearrangement links TRBV5-1 to TRBJ2-1, with 9 positions matching TRBD2. The CDR3 sequence is 16 residues long. Germline CDR1 reads SGHRS; CDR2 reads YFSETQ. J lost 6 bases, V lost 4 bases, and 11 bases had no gene match. DNA of the CDR3: TGCGCCAGCAGCCCTGGAGGAGCGGGGGGCTTCAATGAGCAGTTCTTC. Protein product: CASSPGGAGGFNEQFF.

To note about this clone: The sample holds other DNA sequences that translate to the same CDR3. The chain combines TRBV18 with TRBJ2-3; tentative D call: TRBD1 (6 bases). Germline lookup yields CDR1 KGHSH and CDR2 LQKENI. CDR3 size: 15 residues. V was clipped by 2 bases and J by 0 bases, with 9 bases between them. The CDR3 region is CASSPRTDSTDTQYF. The DNA for the CDR3 is TGTGCCAGCTCACCAAGGACAGACAGCACAGATACGCAGTATTTT.

The chain links TRBV27 to TRBJ2-7; TRBD1 agrees at 9 bases. CDR1 and CDR2 (germline): MNHEY, SMNVEV (reference sequence). Trimming took 5 bases from V and 0 from J; bases not matched to a gene: 5. The CDR3 has 15 residues. DNA for the CDR3: TGTGCCAGCAGTCACGGGACAGGGTTCTCCTACGAGCAGTACTTC. It encodes CASSHGTGFSYEQYF.

This clone was observed a single time. The chain uses TRBV6-5 and TRBJ2-7; 13 bases fit TRBD2. CDR3 size: 14 residues. V was pared by 7 bases and J by 5 bases, with 5 bases of the junction left unmatched. Germline loops: CDR1 MNHEY, CDR2 SVGAGI. The CDR3 here is CASTRTSGGNEQYF. The CDR3 DNA reads as TGTGCCAGCACCCGGACTAGCGGGGGCAACGAGCAGTACTTC.

The chain has TRBV5-1 and TRBJ1-4, with a weak D call TRBD1 (6 bases). V was clipped by 4 bases and J by 4 bases, with 11 bases between them. Germline values: CDR1 SGHRS, CDR2 YFSETQ. The length of the CDR3 is 14 residues. CDR3 coding DNA: TGCGCCAGCAGCCAACAGGGTGGTAATGAAAAACTGTTTTTT. Protein sequence: CASSQQGGNEKLFF.

This chain uses TRBV5-5 with TRBJ2-2; D possibly corresponds to TRBD1 (6 bases). Germline CDR1 and CDR2: SGHKS and YYEKEE (reference sequence). CDR3 length equals 16 residues. The V end was cut by 3 bases, the J end by 4 bases, with 16 bases between. DNA for the CDR3: TGTGCCAGCAGCTCTTTGGGGGCGCAGGGCACCGGGGAGCTGTTTTTT. This sequence encodes CASSSLGAQGTGELFF.

The chain joins TRBV2 to TRBJ2-3, with a weak D call TRBD2 (5 bases). Germline lookup yields CDR1 SNHLY and CDR2 FYNNEI. The CDR3 is 16 amino acids. Trimming cost V 4 bases and J 4 bases, with 18 bases left between them. The DNA for the CDR3 is TGTGCCAGCAGTGGGCGAGGGTCCCTTTCCGCAGATACGCAGTATTTT. This gives the protein CASSGRGSLSADTQYF.

The CDR3 sequence is CAWSAVPTGELFF. For the CDR3, the DNA is TGTGCCTGGAGTGCTGTTCCCACCGGGGAGCTGTTTTTT. The rearrangement links TRBV30 to TRBJ2-2; no clear D. The CDR3 runs 13 residues. Trimming removed 1 base from V and 4 bases from J, with 7 bases in between. In germline, CDR1 is GTSNPN, CDR2 SVGIG (reference sequence). The full variable domain, its missing parts supplied by reference TRBV30 and TRBJ2-2, is SQTIHQWPATLVQPVGSPLSLECTVEGTSNPNLYWYRQAAGRGLQLLFYSVGIGQISSEVPQNLSASRPQDRQFILSSKKLLLSDSGFYLCAWSAVPTGELFFGEGSRLTVL.

The chain links TRBV4-1 to TRBJ1-1; D is perhaps TRBD1 (5 bases). Germline assignment: CDR1 MGHRA and CDR2 YSYEKL. This CDR3 has 15 residues. The germline V and J ends were trimmed by 4 bases and 4 bases, with 16 bases remaining between them. The CDR3: CASSRRTGQVTEAFF. CDR3 nucleotide sequence: TGCGCCAGCAGCCGGAGAACTGGACAAGTCACTGAAGCTTTCTTT.

The chain combines TRBV24-1 with TRBJ2-1; 9 bases align to TRBD2. CDR3 length: 17 residues. Unmatched junction bases numbered 22, after V lost 10 bases and J lost 10 bases. Germline V gene lookup returns CDR1 KGHDR and CDR2 SFDVKD. CDR3 DNA: TGTGCCACGAGGGGCCCCTCTAGCGGGGCGGGGGGTATAGAGCAGTTCTTC. This sequence encodes CATRGPSSGAGGIEQFF.

The CDR3 loop reads CASSEGTSGRAGTDTQYF. The CDR3, as DNA: TGTGCCAGCAGTGAAGGGACTAGCGGGAGGGCCGGCACAGATACGCAGTATTTT. V usage is TRBV6-1 and J usage is TRBJ2-3, with TRBD2 identical over 15 bases. With V trimmed by 1 base and J by 1 base, 3 bases remained unmatched. This CDR3 contains 18 residues. Germline V CDR1 and CDR2: MNHNS, SASEGT.

This clone was observed once. This chain connects TRBV12-3 or TRBV12-4 to TRBJ2-7; D perhaps matches TRBD1 (5 bases). This CDR3 comprises 12 residues. The V and J ends lost 1 base and 5 bases respectively, with 6 bases between them. Written as DNA, the CDR3 is TGTGCCAGCAGTTTAGTAGGGGACGAGCAGTACTTC. This gives the protein CASSLVGDEQYF.

The gene calls are TRBV7-2 and TRBJ2-1; D uncertain. From germline, CDR1 is SGHTA and CDR2 FQGNSA. V shed 0 bases and J shed 0 bases, with 9 bases lying between them. The CDR3 has 16 amino acids. CDR3 loop: CASSLAADSSYNEQFF. The CDR3 nucleotides read TGTGCCAGCAGCTTAGCTGCGGATAGCTCCTACAATGAGCAGTTCTTC.

There are a few counts of this clone. V usage is TRBV29-1 and J usage is TRBJ2-3; TRBD1 matches at 8 bases. Germline CDR1 reads SQVTM; CDR2 reads ANQGSEA. V shed 0 bases and J 5 bases; nucleotides not matched to a gene: 4. The CDR3 has 14 residues. CDR3 sequence reads: CSVEDRTGGDTQYF. In DNA, the CDR3 is TGCAGCGTTGAAGATAGAACAGGGGGAGATACGCAGTATTTT.

This clone has just a few counts. This chain uses TRBV9 with TRBJ2-1; a possible D gene is TRBD2 (5 bases). CDR3 length equals 16 residues. V lost 4 bases and J 7 bases, leaving 21 bases between the germline ends. In germline, CDR1 is SGDLS, CDR2 YYNGEE. The CDR3 nucleotides read TGTGCCAGCAGCCCAAGGGAGCGGAGAGTGTATAATGAGCAGTTCTTC. Amino acids: CASSPRERRVYNEQFF.

This chain joins TRBV19 and TRBJ2-7; 9 bases agree with TRBD2. Germline loops: CDR1 LNHDA, CDR2 SQIVND (reference sequence). V trimming: 5 bases; J trimming: 2 bases; junction bases outside the gene matches: 4. CDR3 length: 14 amino acids. The CDR3, as DNA: TGTGCCAGTAGTCAGACTAGCGGTCCCTACGAGCAGTACTTC. It is translated as CASSQTSGPYEQYF.

The genes are TRBV12-3 or TRBV12-4 and TRBJ1-4, with D possibly matching TRBD1 (5 bases). Trimming took off 10 bases at V and 3 bases at J, with 12 bases between the two ends. CDR3 length: 13 residues. The CDR3, as DNA: TGTGCCATCCGCGGGGACGCTAATGAAAAACTGTTTTTT. Its translation: CAIRGDANEKLFF.

The rearrangement links TRBV13 to TRBJ1-1; 9 nucleotides line up with TRBD1. CDR3 size: 17 residues. Trimming removed 5 bases from V and 5 bases from J; junction bases left unmatched: 15. CDR1 is PRHDT, CDR2 FYEKMQ, per germline (reference sequence). The CDR3 protein is CASSHILPGQGETEAFF. In DNA form, the CDR3 reads TGTGCCAGCAGCCATATTTTACCGGGACAGGGAGAAACTGAAGCTTTCTTT.